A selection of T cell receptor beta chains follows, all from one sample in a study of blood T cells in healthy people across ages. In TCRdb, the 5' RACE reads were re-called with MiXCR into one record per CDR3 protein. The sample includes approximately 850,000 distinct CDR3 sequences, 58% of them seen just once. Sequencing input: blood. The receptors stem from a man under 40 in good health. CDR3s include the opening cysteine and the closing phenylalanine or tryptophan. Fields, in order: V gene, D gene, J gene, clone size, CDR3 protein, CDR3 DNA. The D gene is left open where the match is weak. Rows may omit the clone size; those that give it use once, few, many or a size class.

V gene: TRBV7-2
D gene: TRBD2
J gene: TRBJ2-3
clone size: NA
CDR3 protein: CASSLVVVAGGDTDTQYF
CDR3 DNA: TGTGCCAGCAGCTTAGTGGTTGTGGCGGGAGGCGACACAGATACGCAGTATTTT

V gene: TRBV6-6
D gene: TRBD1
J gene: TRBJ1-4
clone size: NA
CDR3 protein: CASSYLTGAREKLFF
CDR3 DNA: TGTGCCAGCAGTTACTTAACAGGGGCGAGGGAAAAACTGTTTTTT

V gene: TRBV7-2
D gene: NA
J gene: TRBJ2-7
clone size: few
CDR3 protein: CASSSRGPDPYEQYF
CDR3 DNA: TGTGCCAGCAGCTCTAGAGGGCCGGACCCCTACGAGCAGTACTTC

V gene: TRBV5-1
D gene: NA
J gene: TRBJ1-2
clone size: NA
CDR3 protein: CASSLRSESSNYGYTF
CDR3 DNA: TGCGCCAGCAGCTTGAGGTCGGAATCCTCAAACTATGGCTACACCTTC

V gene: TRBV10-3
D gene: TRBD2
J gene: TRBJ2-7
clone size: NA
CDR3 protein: CASNAGLALSGYEQYF
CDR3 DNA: TGTGCCAGCAACGCCGGACTAGCCCTTAGCGGATACGAGCAGTACTTC

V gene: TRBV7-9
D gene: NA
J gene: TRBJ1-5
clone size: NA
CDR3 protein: CASSQRNQPQHF
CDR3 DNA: TGTGCCAGCAGTCAGCGCAATCAGCCCCAGCATTTT

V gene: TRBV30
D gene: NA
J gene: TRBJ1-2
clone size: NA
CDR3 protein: CAWRTHGYTF
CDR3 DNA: TGTGCCTGGAGAACCCATGGCTACACCTTT

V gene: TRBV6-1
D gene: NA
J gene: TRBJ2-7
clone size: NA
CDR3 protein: CASSEGVGGSYEQYF
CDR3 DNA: TGTGCCAGCAGTGAGGGGGTAGGAGGATCCTACGAGCAGTACTTC

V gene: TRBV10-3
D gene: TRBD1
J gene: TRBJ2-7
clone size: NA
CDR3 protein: CAIGPTGDGNEQYF
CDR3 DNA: TGTGCCATCGGACCCACAGGGGACGGAAACGAGCAGTACTTC

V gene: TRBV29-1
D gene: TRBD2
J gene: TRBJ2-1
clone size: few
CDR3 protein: CSVAAGGPGEQFF
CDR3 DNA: TGCAGCGTTGCAGCGGGGGGGCCAGGTGAGCAGTTCTTC

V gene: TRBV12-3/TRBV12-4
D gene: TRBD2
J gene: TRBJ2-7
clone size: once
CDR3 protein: CASSFIGGDYEQYF
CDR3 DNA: TGTGCCAGCAGTTTTATTGGGGGGGACTACGAGCAGTACTTC

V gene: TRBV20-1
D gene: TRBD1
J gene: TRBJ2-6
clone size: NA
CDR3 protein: CSARAEQGAGADVLTF
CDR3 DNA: TGCAGTGCTAGAGCCGAACAGGGGGCAGGGGCCGACGTCCTGACTTTC

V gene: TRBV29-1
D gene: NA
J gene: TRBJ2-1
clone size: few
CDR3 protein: CSVVMIYQETQFF
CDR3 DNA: TGCAGCGTTGTGATGATCTACCAAGAGACCCAGTTCTTC

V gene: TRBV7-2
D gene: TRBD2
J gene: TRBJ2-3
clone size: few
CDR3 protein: CASRPVGGRYTQYF
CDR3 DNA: TGTGCCAGCAGACCGGTCGGGGGGAGATATACGCAGTATTTT

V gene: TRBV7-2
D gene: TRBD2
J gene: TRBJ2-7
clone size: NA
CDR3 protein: CATSFRAGGSYEQYF
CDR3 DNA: TGTGCCACCAGCTTCCGGGCGGGGGGGAGCTACGAACAGTACTTC

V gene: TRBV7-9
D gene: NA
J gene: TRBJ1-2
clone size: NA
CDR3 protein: CASSSAGEGIDGYTF
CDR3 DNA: TGTGCCAGCAGCTCAGCAGGAGAGGGAATTGATGGCTACACCTTC

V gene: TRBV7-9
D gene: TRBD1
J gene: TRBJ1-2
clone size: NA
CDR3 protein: CASSLDGTGGSGYTF
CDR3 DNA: TGTGCCAGCAGCTTAGACGGGACAGGCGGTAGTGGCTACACCTTC

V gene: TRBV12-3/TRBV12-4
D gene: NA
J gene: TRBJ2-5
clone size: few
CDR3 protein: CASSLEREGPRGETQYF
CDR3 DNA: TGTGCCAGCAGTTTAGAGCGAGAAGGTCCCCGGGGAGAGACCCAGTACTTC

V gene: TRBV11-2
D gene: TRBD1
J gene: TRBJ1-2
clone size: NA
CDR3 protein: CASSQGQLSYGYTF
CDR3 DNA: TGTGCCAGCAGCCAGGGACAGCTCTCCTATGGCTACACCTTC

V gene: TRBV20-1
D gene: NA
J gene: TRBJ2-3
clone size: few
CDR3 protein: CSAHRTDTQYF
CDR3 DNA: TGCAGTGCCCATAGGACAGATACGCAGTATTTT

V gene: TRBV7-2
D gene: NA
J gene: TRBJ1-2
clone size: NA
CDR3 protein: CASSLEAGAGYGYTF
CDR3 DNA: TGTGCCAGCAGCTTAGAGGCCGGGGCTGGGTATGGCTACACCTTC

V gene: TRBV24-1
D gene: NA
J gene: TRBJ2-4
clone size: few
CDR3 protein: CATIPTIAKNIQYF
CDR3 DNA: TGTGCCACCATTCCCACTATAGCCAAAAACATTCAGTACTTC

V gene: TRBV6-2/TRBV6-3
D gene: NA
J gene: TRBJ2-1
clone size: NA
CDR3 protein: CASGFWEDNEQFF
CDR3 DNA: TGTGCCAGCGGATTTTGGGAGGACAATGAGCAGTTCTTC

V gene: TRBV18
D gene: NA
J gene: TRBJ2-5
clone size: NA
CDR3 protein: CASTGTEKETQYF
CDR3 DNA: TGTGCCAGCACCGGGACGGAGAAAGAGACCCAGTACTTC

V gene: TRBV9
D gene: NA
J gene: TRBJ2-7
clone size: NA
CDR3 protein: CASSVATGAAYEQYF
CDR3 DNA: TGTGCCAGCAGCGTAGCAACGGGAGCTGCCTACGAGCAGTACTTC

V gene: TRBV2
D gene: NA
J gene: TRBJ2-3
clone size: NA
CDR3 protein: CASSDRRIATDTQYF
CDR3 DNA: TGTGCCAGCAGTGATCGGAGAATCGCCACAGATACGCAGTATTTT

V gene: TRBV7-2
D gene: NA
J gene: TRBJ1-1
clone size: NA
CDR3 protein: CASSSTGGLGEAFF
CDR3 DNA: TGTGCCAGCAGCTCCACCGGGGGTTTAGGTGAAGCTTTCTTT

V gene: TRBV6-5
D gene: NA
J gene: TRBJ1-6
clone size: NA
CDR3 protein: CASSYKGSAPLHF
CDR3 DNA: TGTGCCAGCAGTTACAAGGGATCGGCACCCCTCCACTTT

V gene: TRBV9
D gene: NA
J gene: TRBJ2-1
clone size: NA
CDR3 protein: CASSQTGPTPEAMKQFF
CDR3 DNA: TGTGCCAGCAGCCAAACGGGCCCGACCCCTGAGGCGATGAAGCAGTTCTTC

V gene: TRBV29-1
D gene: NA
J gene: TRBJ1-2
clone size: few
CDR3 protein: CSVVGTGVNYGYTF
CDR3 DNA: TGCAGCGTGGTGGGGACCGGAGTTAACTATGGCTACACCTTC

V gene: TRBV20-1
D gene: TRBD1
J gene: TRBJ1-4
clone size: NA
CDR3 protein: CSAPLTGANEKLFF
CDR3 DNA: TGCAGTGCCCCGCTGACAGGGGCTAATGAAAAACTGTTTTTT

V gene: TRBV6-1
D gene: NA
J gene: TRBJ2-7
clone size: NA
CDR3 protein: CASSRTVYYEQYF
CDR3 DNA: TGTGCCAGCAGTAGGACAGTATACTACGAGCAGTACTTC

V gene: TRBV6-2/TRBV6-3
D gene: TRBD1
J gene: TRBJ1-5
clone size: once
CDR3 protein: CASSPYATGGEDNQPQHF
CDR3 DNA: TGTGCCAGCAGTCCTTATGCGACAGGGGGCGAGGACAATCAGCCCCAGCATTTT

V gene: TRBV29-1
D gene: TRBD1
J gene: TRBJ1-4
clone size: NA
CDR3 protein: CSATGTGYEKLFF
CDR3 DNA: TGCAGCGCCACCGGGACAGGATATGAAAAACTGTTTTTT

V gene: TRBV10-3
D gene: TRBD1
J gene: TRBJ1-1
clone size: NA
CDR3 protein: CAISQGVNTEAFF
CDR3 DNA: TGTGCCATCAGCCAGGGGGTAAACACTGAAGCTTTCTTT

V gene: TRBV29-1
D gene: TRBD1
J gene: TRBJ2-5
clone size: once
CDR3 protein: CSVGDRGQEQYF
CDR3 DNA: TGCAGCGTTGGGGACAGGGGGCAGGAGCAGTACTTC

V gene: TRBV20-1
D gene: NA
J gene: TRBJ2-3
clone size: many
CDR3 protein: CSARGSRGAQSDTQYF
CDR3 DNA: TGCAGTGCTAGAGGGTCCAGGGGTGCCCAATCAGATACGCAGTATTTT

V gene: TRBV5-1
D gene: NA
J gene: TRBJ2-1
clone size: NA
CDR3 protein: CASSWTAGICYNEQFF
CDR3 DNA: TGCGCCAGCAGCTGGACGGCGGGGATCTGCTACAATGAGCAGTTCTTC

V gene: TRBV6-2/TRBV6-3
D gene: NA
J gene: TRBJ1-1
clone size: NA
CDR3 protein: CASSYTGRRRSNTEAFF
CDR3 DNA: TGTGCCAGCAGTTACACGGGCCGGCGGAGGAGCAACACTGAAGCTTTCTTT

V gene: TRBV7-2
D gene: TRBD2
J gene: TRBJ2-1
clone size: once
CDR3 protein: CASSLTGLPSEQFF
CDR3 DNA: TGTGCCAGCAGCTTGACGGGACTACCTTCGGAGCAGTTCTTC

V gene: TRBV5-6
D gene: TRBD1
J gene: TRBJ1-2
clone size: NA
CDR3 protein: CASSTTGQPYGYTF
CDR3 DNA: TGTGCCAGCAGCACCACGGGACAGCCTTATGGCTACACCTTC

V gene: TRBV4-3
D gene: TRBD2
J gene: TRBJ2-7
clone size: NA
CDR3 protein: CASSHVTSGSHEQYF
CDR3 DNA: TGCGCCAGCAGCCACGTCACTAGCGGGAGCCACGAGCAGTACTTC

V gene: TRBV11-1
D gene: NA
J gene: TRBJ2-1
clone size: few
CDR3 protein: CASSFRKGNEQFF
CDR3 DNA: TGTGCCAGCAGCTTCCGAAAAGGCAATGAGCAGTTCTTC

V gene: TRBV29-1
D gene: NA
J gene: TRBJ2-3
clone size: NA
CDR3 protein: CSVKDLVSTDTQYF
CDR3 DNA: TGCAGCGTTAAGGACTTGGTTAGCACAGATACGCAGTATTTT

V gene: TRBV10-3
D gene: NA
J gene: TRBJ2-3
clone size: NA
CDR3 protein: CAIREYRDRAPTDTQYF
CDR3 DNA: TGTGCCATCAGGGAGTACAGGGATAGGGCCCCCACAGATACGCAGTATTTT

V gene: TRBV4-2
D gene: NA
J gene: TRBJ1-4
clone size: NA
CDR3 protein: CASSQNPGQPNEKLFF
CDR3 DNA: TGTGCCAGCAGCCAAAACCCGGGACAACCTAATGAAAAACTGTTTTTT

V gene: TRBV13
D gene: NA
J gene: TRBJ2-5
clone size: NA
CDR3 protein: CASSLPLGQNEQYF
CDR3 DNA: TGTGCCAGCAGCCTACCTCTCGGGCAAAATGAGCAGTACTTC

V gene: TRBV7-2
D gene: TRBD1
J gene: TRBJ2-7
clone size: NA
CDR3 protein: CASSLVQGDRGFNYEQYF
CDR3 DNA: TGTGCCAGCAGCTTAGTTCAGGGGGACAGGGGGTTTAACTACGAGCAGTACTTC

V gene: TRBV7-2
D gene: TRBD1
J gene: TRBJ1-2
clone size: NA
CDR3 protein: CASTTSAGTAYGYTF
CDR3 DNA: TGTGCCAGCACGACTTCCGCCGGGACAGCATATGGCTACACCTTC

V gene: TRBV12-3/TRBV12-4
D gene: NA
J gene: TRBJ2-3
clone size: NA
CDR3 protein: CASSFGEQDTQYF
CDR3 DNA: TGTGCCAGCAGTTTCGGGGAACAAGATACGCAGTATTTT

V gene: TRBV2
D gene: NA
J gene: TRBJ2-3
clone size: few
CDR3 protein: CASTGGHTSTDTQYF
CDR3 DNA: TGTGCCAGCACCGGGGGACACACGAGCACAGATACGCAGTATTTT

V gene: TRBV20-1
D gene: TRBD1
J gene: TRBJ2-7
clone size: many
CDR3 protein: CSARDRWDRSSYEQYF
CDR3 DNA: TGCAGTGCTAGAGATCGTTGGGACAGAAGCTCCTACGAGCAGTACTTC